These 20 T cell receptor beta chains share one sample of origin, sequenced in a study of cytomegalovirus exposure and HLA in healthy donors. Profiled with immunoSEQ multiplex PCR; TCRdb holds only in-frame clones, not every one. Here the sample spans 120,000 or so clones, 88% being singletons. Input material: PBMCs. The receptors come from a man aged 30 to 39 in good health and CMV-seronegative.

This clone was counted between two and nine times. The chain combines TRBV7-9 with TRBJ1-3, with 9 nucleotides matching TRBD1. CDR1 is SEHNR, CDR2 FQNEAQ, per germline (reference sequence). V shed 4 bases, J shed 2 bases, and the junction held 3 bases outside the gene matches. There are 15 residues in the CDR3. As DNA, the CDR3 is TGTGCCAGCAGCTCGACAGGGGGTGCTGGAAACACCATATATTTT. Translation: CASSSTGGAGNTIYF.

The V and J genes are TRBV5-8 and TRBJ2-1; 9 bases fit TRBD2. CDR1 is SGHTS, CDR2 YDEGEE, per germline. The CDR3 runs to 15 residues. V was pared by 0 bases and J by 2 bases, with 0 bases of the junction left unmatched. This chain's CDR3 is CASSLGLAAYNEQFF. CDR3 in DNA: TGTGCCAGCAGCTTGGGACTAGCGGCCTACAATGAGCAGTTCTTC. The full variable domain, its missing parts supplied by reference TRBV5-8 and TRBJ2-1, is EAGVTQSPTHLIKTRGQQATLRCSPISGHTSVYWYQQALGLGLQFLLWYDEGEERNRGNFPPRFSGRQFPNYSSELNVNALELEDSALYLCASSLGLAAYNEQFFGPGTRLTVL.

The CDR3, as DNA: TGTGCCAGCAGTTACTCGATGGGCAGGGCGGGCTACACCTTC. Its protein product is CASSYSMGRAGYTF. This chain joins TRBV6-5 and TRBJ1-2; a weak D match, TRBD1 (5 bases). Germline CDR1 MNHEY, CDR2 SVGAGI. V was cut by 0 bases and J by 8 bases, with 13 bases left in between. The CDR3 has 14 amino acids.

The V gene is TRBV27, the J gene TRBJ1-4, with TRBD1 matching 9 bases. The CDR3 runs to 15 residues. The germline gives CDR1 MNHEY, CDR2 SMNVEV (reference sequence). V was pared by 6 bases and J by 8 bases, with 10 bases of the junction left unmatched. The CDR3 loop is CASRRHGTGNEKLFF. The CDR3 region has the DNA TGTGCCAGCAGGCGCCACGGGACAGGGAACGAAAAACTGTTTTTT.

A single count supports this clone. The rearrangement links TRBV7-9 to TRBJ2-7, with TRBD1 identical over 8 bases. Germline CDR1 and CDR2: SEHNR and FQNEAQ (reference sequence). This CDR3 is 15 amino acids long. With 5 bases clipped from V and 2 bases from J, the junction kept 8 bases outside the gene matches. CDR3 residues: CASSATGGRTYEQYF. In nucleotides, the CDR3 is TGTGCCAGCAGCGCAACAGGGGGAAGGACCTACGAGCAGTACTTC. Looking up the rest from reference TRBV7-9 and TRBJ2-7 gives the full variable domain: DTGVSQNPRHKITKRGQNVTFRCDPISEHNRLYWYRQTLGQGPEFLTYFQNEAQLEKSRLLSDRFSAERPKGSFSTLEIQRTEQGDSAMYLCASSATGGRTYEQYFGPGTRLTVT.

The gene calls are TRBV5-1 and TRBJ2-7, with D maybe TRBD1 (6 bases). The length of the CDR3 is 17 residues. The germline V gene has CDR1 SGHRS and CDR2 YFSETQ. The V gene lost 0 bases and the J gene lost 8 bases, with 24 bases spanning the gap. The CDR3 DNA sequence: TGCGCCAGCAGCTTGGCAGAGTGGTCGACAGGCCGGAGGAAGCAGTACTTC. It translates to CASSLAEWSTGRRKQYF.

The V call is TRBV4-2, the J call TRBJ1-1; a weak D match, TRBD1 (6 bases). The V end lost 1 base, the J end lost 0 bases, and 9 bases lay between the germline ends. CDR3 length: 15 residues. Per the germline V gene, CDR1 is LGHNA and CDR2 is YNFKEQ. The CDR3 bases are TGTGCCAGCAGCCAAGGGACAGCCTTGAACACTGAAGCTTTCTTT. Its protein is CASSQGTALNTEAFF.

The chain combines TRBV19 with TRBJ2-1; 8 nucleotides line up with TRBD1. V was clipped by 6 bases and J by 0 bases; unmatched bases: 4. The CDR3 is made up of 15 amino acids. Germline V gene data show CDR1 as LNHDA and CDR2 as SQIVND (reference sequence). The CDR3 DNA is TGTGCCAGTAGCCAGGGACAGGTCTCCTACAATGAGCAGTTCTTC. This translates into CASSQGQVSYNEQFF. Full variable domain (missing parts from reference TRBV19 and TRBJ2-1): DGGITQSPKYLFRKEGQNVTLSCEQNLNHDAMYWYRQDPGQGLRLIYYSQIVNDFQKGDIAEGYSVSREKKESFPLTVTSAQKNPTAFYLCASSQGQVSYNEQFFGPGTRLTVL.

The V call is TRBV7-9, the J call TRBJ2-2; D ambiguous. The length of the CDR3 is 16 residues. Germline assignment: CDR1 SEHNR and CDR2 FQNEAQ (reference sequence). V was cut by 3 bases and J by 0 bases, with 11 bases left in between. CDR3 in DNA: TGTGCCAGCAGCTTCCGCGGCGCCTCGAACACCGGGGAGCTGTTTTTT. Its translation: CASSFRGASNTGELFF.

The chain couples TRBV6-1 to TRBJ2-2; maybe TRBD1 (6 bases). V lost 7 bases, J lost 4 bases, and 13 bases lay in between. Germline V CDR1 and CDR2: MNHNS, SASEGT. The CDR3 is 14 amino acids. CDR3 protein: CASNPGQVTGELFF. CDR3 nucleotides: TGTGCCAGCAACCCGGGACAAGTCACCGGGGAGCTGTTTTTT.

V and J are TRBV5-1 and TRBJ2-1; D might be TRBD1 (6 bases). This CDR3 contains 18 residues. The V gene lost 0 bases and the J gene lost 0 bases, with 16 bases spanning the gap. Looked up from germline, CDR1 is SGHRS and CDR2 is YFSETQ. The CDR3 nucleotides read TGCGCCAGCAGCTTGGCGGTTGCAGGGACAAGCTCCTACAATGAGCAGTTCTTC. Translated, it gives CASSLAVAGTSSYNEQFF. Full variable domain (rest looked up from reference TRBV5-1 and TRBJ2-1): KAGVTQTPRYLIKTRGQQVTLSCSPISGHRSVSWYQQTPGQGLQFLFEYFSETQRNKGNFPGRFSGRQFSNSRSEMNVSTLELGDSALYLCASSLAVAGTSSYNEQFFGPGTRLTVL.

This chain links TRBV6-5 with TRBJ2-7; tentative D call: TRBD2 (6 bases). The germline V gene has CDR1 MNHEY and CDR2 SVGAGI. Trimming removed 2 bases at V and 6 bases at J, with 8 bases between. This CDR3 is 12 amino acids long. This chain's CDR3 is CASSYRGGEQYF. CDR3 in DNA: TGTGCCAGCAGTTACAGGGGAGGCGAGCAGTACTTC.

The rearrangement uses TRBV18 and TRBJ2-7; TRBD2 agrees at 9 bases. With V trimmed by 3 bases and J by 3 bases, 15 bases remained unmatched. This CDR3 contains 18 residues. Germline CDR1 KGHSH, CDR2 LQKENI. The CDR3 is CASSPIGDASGIVYEQYF. DNA for the CDR3: TGTGCCAGCTCACCTATCGGAGATGCTAGCGGGATCGTCTACGAGCAGTACTTC.

This chain joins TRBV7-9 and TRBJ2-4; 9 bases match TRBD1. This CDR3 is built from 14 residues. The V gene's germline CDR1 is SEHNR and CDR2 FQNEAQ (reference sequence). V was clipped by 3 bases and J by 6 bases; unmatched bases: 3. In nucleotides, the CDR3 is TGTGCCAGCAGCTTGACGGGACAGGGAAACATTCAGTACTTC. This codes for CASSLTGQGNIQYF.

This chain connects TRBV4-3 to TRBJ2-3; TRBD1 aligns across 11 bases. CDR1 and CDR2 (germline): LGHNA, YSLEER. J was trimmed by 3 bases and V by 0 bases; bases with no gene match: 8. There are 18 residues in the CDR3. CDR3 region: CASSQDKAGTGGTDTQYF. The CDR3 DNA follows: TGCGCCAGCAGCCAAGACAAGGCCGGGACAGGGGGAACAGATACGCAGTATTTT.

This clone was seen a handful of times. Without the conserved terminal phenylalanine or tryptophan, this CDR3 likely stems from a read error. The limits of the CDR3 on the DNA are not certain, so only TCRdb's listed CDR3 is given. The gene calls are TRBV6-5 and TRBJ2-7; whether TRBD1, the table's D call, matches the DNA was not checked. Germline CDR1 reads MNHEY; CDR2 reads SVGAGI. The CDR3 length is 10 residues, termini included. This CDR3 is CASIDRGLGL.

J is TRBJ1-5 and V is TRBV19, with TRBD1 as a possible D gene (6 bases). This CDR3 has 15 amino acids. V shed 2 bases and J shed 7 bases, with 15 bases lying between them. CDR1 is LNHDA, CDR2 SQIVND, per germline (reference sequence). The CDR3 reads CASSIQGILSQPQHF. For the CDR3, the DNA is TGTGCCAGTAGTATACAGGGGATCTTGAGCCAGCCCCAGCATTTT.

J is TRBJ1-1 and V is TRBV7-2, with D hard to call. Germline values: CDR1 SGHTA, CDR2 FQGNSA. The CDR3 has 15 amino acids. V was shortened by 5 bases and J by 4 bases, with 17 bases between the two germline ends. In DNA, the CDR3 is TGTGCCAGCAGCCTAGACTTCGGTCGGGGCACTGAAGCTTTCTTT. Amino acids: CASSLDFGRGTEAFF.

This clone was seen only once. The J gene is TRBJ1-1, the V gene TRBV29-1, with D possibly matching TRBD1 (5 bases). Germline CDR1 and CDR2: SQVTM and ANQGSEA. Trimming stripped 6 bases from V and 2 bases from J, with 16 bases between. This CDR3 has 14 residues. The CDR3 region is CSVGRGLSNTEAFF. The CDR3 nucleotides read TGCAGCGTCGGTCGGGGGTTATCCAACACTGAAGCTTTCTTT. Combining the CDR3 with reference TRBV29-1 and TRBJ1-1 gives the whole variable domain SAVISQKPSRDICQRGTSLTIQCQVDSQVTMMFWYRQQPGQSLTLIATANQGSEATYESGFVIDKFPISRPNLTFSTLTVSNMSPEDSSIYLCSVGRGLSNTEAFFGQGTRLTVV.

The CDR3 loop is CASNGVTGELFF. The CDR3 DNA follows: TGTGCCAGTAACGGGGTCACCGGGGAGCTGTTTTTT. The V gene is TRBV19, the J gene TRBJ2-2; possible D gene TRBD2, 5 bases. Trimming removed 7 bases from V and 4 bases from J, with 7 bases in between. CDR1 LNHDA and CDR2 SQIVND come from the germline V gene (reference sequence). The CDR3 covers 12 residues.